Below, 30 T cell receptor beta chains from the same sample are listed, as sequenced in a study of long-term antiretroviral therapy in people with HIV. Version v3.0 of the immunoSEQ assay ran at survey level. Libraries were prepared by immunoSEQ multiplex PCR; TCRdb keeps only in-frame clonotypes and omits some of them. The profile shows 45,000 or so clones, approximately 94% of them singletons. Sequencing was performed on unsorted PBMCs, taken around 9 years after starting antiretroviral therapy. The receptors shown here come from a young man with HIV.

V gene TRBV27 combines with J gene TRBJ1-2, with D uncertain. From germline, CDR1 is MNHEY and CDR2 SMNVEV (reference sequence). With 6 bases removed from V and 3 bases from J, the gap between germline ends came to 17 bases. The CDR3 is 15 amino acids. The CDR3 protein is CASRYGRGNYYGYTF. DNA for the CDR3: TGTGCCAGCAGATACGGACGAGGGAATTACTATGGCTACACCTTC.

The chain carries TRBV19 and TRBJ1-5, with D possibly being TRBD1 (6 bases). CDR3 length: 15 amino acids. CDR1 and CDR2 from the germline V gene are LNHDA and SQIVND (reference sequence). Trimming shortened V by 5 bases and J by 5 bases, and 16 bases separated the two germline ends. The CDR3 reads CASSQPTGTDQPQHF. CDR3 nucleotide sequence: TGTGCCAGTAGTCAACCAACAGGGACGGATCAGCCCCAGCATTTT. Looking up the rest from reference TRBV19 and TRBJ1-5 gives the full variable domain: DGGITQSPKYLFRKEGQNVTLSCEQNLNHDAMYWYRQDPGQGLRLIYYSQIVNDFQKGDIAEGYSVSREKKESFPLTVTSAQKNPTAFYLCASSQPTGTDQPQHFGDGTRLSIL.

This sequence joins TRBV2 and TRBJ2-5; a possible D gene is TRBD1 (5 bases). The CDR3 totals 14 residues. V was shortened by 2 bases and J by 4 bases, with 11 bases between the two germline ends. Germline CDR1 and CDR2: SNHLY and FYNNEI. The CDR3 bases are TGTGCCAGCAGTGAAACAGGCTATGGAGAGACCCAGTACTTC. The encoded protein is CASSETGYGETQYF.

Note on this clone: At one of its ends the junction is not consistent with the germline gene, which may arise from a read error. As DNA, the CDR3 is TGTGCTAGCAGCTGGACAGTACAAGAGACCCAGTACTTC. Protein product: CASSWTVQETQYF. This sequence joins TRBV7-7 and TRBJ2-5, with TRBD1 as a possible D gene (6 bases). The CDR3 extends over 13 amino acids. The V gene's germline CDR1 is SSHAT and CDR2 FNYEAQ (reference sequence).

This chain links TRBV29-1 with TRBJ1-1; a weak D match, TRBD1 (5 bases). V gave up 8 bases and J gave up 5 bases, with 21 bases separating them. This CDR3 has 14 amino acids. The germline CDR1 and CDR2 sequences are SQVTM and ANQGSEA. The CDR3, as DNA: TGCAGCTACCGGGGAGACGGGTGGGGGACTGAAGCTTTCTTT. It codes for CSYRGDGWGTEAFF.

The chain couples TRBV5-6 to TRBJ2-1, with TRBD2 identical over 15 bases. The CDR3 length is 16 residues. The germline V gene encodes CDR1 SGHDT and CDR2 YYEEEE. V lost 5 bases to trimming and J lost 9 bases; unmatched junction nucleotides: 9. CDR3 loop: CASRWTSGGEKPEQFF. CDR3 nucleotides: TGTGCCAGCAGGTGGACTAGCGGGGGGGAAAAACCTGAGCAGTTCTTC.

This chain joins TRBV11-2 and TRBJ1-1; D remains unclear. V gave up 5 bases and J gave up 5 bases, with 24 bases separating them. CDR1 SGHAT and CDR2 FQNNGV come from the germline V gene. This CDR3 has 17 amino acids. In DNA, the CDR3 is TGTGCCAGCAGCCACTTTATGTTGGCCGGATGGGGTACTGAAGCTTTCTTT. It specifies CASSHFMLAGWGTEAFF. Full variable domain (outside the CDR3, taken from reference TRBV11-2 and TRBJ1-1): EAGVAQSPRYKIIEKRQSVAFWCNPISGHATLYWYQQILGQGPKLLIQFQNNGVVDDSQLPKDRFSAERLKGVDSTLKIQPAKLEDSAVYLCASSHFMLAGWGTEAFFGQGTRLTVV.

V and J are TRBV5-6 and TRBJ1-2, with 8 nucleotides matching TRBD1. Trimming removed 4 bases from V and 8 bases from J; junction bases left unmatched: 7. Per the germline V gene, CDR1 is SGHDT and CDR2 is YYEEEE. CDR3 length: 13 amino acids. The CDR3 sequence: CASSKNRGEGYTF. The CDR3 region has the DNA TGTGCCAGCAGCAAAAACAGGGGGGAAGGCTACACCTTC.

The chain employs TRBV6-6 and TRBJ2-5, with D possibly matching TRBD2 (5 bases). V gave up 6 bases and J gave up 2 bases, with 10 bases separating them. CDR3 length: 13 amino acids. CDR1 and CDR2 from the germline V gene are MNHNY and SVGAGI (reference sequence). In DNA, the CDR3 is TGTGCCAGCAGATGGAGCGGACAAGAGACCCAGTACTTC. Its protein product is CASRWSGQETQYF.

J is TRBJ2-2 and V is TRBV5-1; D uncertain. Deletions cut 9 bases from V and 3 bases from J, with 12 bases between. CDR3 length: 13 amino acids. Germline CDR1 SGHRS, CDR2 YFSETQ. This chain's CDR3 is CATQDRDTGELFF. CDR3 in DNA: TGCGCCACCCAGGATCGGGACACCGGGGAGCTGTTTTTT.

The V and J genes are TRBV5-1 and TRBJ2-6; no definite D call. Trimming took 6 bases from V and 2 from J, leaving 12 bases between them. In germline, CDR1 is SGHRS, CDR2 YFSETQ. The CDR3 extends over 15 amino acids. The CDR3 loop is CASTPVEAGANVLTF. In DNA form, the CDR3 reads TGCGCCAGCACCCCGGTAGAGGCTGGGGCCAACGTCCTGACTTTC.

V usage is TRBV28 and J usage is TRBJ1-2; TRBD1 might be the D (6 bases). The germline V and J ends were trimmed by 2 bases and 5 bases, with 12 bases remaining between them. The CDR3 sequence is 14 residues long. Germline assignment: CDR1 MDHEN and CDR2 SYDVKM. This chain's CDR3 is CASSLAGQFYGYTF. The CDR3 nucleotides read TGTGCCAGCAGTTTAGCCGGACAGTTTTATGGCTACACCTTC.

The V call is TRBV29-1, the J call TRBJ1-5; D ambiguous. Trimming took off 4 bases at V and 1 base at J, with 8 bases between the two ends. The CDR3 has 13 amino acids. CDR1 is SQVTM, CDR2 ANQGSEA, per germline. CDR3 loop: CSVGEMSNQPQHF. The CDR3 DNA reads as TGCAGCGTTGGGGAGATGAGCAATCAGCCCCAGCATTTT.

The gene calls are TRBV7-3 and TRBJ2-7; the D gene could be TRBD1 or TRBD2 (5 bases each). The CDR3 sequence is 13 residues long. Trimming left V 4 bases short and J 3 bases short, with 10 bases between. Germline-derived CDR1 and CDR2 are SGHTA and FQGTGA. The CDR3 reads CASSSGPNYEQYF. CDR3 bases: TGTGCCAGCAGCTCGGGACCGAACTACGAGCAGTACTTC.

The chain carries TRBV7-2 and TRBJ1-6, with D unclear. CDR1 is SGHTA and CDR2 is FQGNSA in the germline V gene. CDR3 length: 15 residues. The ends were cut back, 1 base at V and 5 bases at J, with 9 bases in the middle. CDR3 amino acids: CASSLVGFDNSPLHF. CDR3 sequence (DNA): TGTGCCAGCAGCTTAGTAGGGTTTGATAATTCACCCCTCCACTTT.

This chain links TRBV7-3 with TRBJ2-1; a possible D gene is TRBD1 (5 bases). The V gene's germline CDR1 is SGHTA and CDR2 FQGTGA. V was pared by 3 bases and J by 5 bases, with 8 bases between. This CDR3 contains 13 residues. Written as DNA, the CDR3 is TGTGCCAGCAGCTTTGGCAGGGACAATGAGCAGTTCTTC. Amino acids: CASSFGRDNEQFF.

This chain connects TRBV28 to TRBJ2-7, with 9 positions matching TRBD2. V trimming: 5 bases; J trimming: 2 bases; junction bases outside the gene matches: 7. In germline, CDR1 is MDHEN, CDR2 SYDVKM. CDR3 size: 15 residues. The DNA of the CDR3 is TGTGCCAGCAGTGGCGGGGCTAGCGGGACCTACGAGCAGTACTTC. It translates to CASSGGASGTYEQYF.

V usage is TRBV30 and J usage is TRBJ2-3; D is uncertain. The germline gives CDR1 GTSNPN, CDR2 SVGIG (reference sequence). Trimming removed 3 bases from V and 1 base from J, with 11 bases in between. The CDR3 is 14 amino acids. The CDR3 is CAWRPKDGTDTQYF. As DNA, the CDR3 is TGTGCCTGGAGGCCTAAGGACGGCACAGATACGCAGTATTTT.

The CDR3 reads CASSEVRGGGLTEAFF. In DNA form, the CDR3 reads TGTGCCAGCAGTGAAGTCAGGGGTGGGGGACTCACTGAAGCTTTCTTT. The rearrangement joins TRBV6-1 to TRBJ1-1, with D possibly being TRBD1 (6 bases). Deletions cut 1 base from V and 4 bases from J, with 16 bases between. The CDR3 runs to 16 residues. Germline V gene sequence: CDR1 MNHNS, CDR2 SASEGT.

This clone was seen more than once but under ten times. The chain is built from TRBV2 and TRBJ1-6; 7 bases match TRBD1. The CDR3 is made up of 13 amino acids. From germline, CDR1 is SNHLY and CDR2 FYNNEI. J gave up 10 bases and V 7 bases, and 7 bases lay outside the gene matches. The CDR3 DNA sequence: TGTGCCAGCACAGGGGACAGCGGCTCACCCCTCCACTTT. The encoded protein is CASTGDSGSPLHF.

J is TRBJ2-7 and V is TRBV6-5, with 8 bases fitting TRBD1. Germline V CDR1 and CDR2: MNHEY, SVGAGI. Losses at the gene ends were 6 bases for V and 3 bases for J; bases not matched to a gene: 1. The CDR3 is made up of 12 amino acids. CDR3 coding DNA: TGTGCCAGCAGGGGGACAGGCTACGAGCAGTACGTC. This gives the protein CASRGTGYEQYV.

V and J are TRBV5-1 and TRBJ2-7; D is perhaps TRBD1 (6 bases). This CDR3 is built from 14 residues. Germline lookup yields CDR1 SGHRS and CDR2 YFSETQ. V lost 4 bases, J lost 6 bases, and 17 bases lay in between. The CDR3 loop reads CASSPRTDPPEQYF. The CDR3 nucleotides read TGCGCCAGCAGCCCGCGGACAGATCCTCCCGAGCAGTACTTC.

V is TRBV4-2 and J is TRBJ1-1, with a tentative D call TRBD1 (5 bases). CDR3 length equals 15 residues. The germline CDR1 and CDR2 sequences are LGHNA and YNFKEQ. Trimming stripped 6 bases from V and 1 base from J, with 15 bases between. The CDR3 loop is CASRYNSGENTEAFF. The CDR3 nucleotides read TGTGCCAGCAGATATAACTCGGGGGAGAACACTGAAGCTTTCTTT.

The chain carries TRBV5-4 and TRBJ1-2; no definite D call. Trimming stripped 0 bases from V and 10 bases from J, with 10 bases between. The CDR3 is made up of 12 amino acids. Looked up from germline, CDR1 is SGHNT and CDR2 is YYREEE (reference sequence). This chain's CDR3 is CASSLEDGSYTF. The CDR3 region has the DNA TGTGCCAGCAGCTTGGAAGACGGATCCTACACCTTC. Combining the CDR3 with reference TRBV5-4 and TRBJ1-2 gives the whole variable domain ETGVTQSPTHLIKTRGQQVTLRCSSQSGHNTVSWYQQALGQGPQFIFQYYREEENGRGNFPPRFSGLQFPNYSSELNVNALELDDSALYLCASSLEDGSYTFGSGTRLTVV.

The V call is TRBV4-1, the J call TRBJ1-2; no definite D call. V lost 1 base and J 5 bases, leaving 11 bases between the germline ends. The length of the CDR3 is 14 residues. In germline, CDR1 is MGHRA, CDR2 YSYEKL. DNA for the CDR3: TGCGCCAGCAGCCAAGGCGTGATTCTGTATGGCTACACCTTC. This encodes CASSQGVILYGYTF.

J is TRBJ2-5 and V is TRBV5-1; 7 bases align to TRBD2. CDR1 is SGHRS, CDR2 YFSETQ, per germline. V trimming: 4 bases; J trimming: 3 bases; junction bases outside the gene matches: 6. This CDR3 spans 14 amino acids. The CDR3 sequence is CASSIGLVEETQYF. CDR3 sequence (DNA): TGCGCCAGCAGCATCGGACTAGTTGAAGAGACCCAGTACTTC.

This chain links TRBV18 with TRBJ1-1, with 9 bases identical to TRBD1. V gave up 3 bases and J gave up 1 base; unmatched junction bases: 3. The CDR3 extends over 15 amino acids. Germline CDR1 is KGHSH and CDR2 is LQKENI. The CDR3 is CASSPVTGGNTEAFF. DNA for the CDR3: TGTGCCAGCTCACCTGTGACAGGGGGGAACACTGAAGCTTTCTTT.

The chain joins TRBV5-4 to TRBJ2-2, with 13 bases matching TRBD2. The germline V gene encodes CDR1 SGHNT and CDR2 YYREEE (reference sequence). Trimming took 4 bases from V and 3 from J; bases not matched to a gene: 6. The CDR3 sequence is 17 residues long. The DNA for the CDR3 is TGTGCCAGCAGCACCCCACTAGCGGGGGGGTACACCGGGGAGCTGTTTTTT. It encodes CASSTPLAGGYTGELFF.

Here the CDR3 DNA reads TGTGCCAGCAGTTTATTGGGGGCACCCCTCCACTTT. Translation gives CASSLLGAPLHF. The rearrangement links TRBV27 to TRBJ1-6, with D possibly being TRBD1 (5 bases). V dropped 1 base and J dropped 11 bases, with 6 bases sitting between them. The CDR3 length is 12 residues. The V gene's germline CDR1 is MNHEY and CDR2 SMNVEV (reference sequence).

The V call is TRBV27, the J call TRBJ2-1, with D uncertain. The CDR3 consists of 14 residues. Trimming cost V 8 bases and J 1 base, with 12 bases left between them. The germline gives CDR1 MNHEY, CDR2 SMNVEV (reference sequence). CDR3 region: CASRPVRSYNEQFF. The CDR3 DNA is TGTGCCAGCCGCCCAGTCAGGTCCTACAATGAGCAGTTCTTC.